The table lists the clone carrying this T cell receptor beta chain with many counts. The antigen remains unidentified. Purified naive CD4+ T cells were depleted of CD25+ Tregs. Full-length variable regions came from constant-region reverse primers plus semi-nested Nested Universal Primer A PCR. TCRdb reanalysed the 5' RACE reads using MiXCR and keeps one entry per CDR3 protein. The table records tens of thousands of distinct CDR3 sequences, approximately 25% of them present only once. The ends were cut back, 1 base at V and 0 bases at J, with 10 bases in the middle. Germline V CDR1 and CDR2: SGHRS, YFSETQ. The CDR3 runs 15 residues. Study-wide results and caveats: The larger cohort examined one V-J beta rearrangement, not whole repertoires. In terms of TCR gene usage, tumor memory CD4+ T cells clustered together with blood and lymph node memory CD4+ cells, as well as with lymph node naive CD4+ cells.

The clonotype was recovered from a female donor with breast cancer. The sample was tumor-infiltrating naive CD4+ T cells sorted from the breast tumor. Subset denoted: naive CD4+ T cells, CD4+CD45RA+CD25-. The V gene is TRBV5-1, the J gene TRBJ1-2; TRBD1 is a possible D gene (5 bases). This CDR3 is CASSLQGEPNYGYTF. The CDR3 DNA sequence: TGCGCCAGCAGCTTGCAGGGAGAACCTAACTATGGCTACACCTTC.